This T cell receptor beta chain was identified during a study of blood T cell repertoires in COVID-19. Background on the study: Acute and convalescent COVID-19 samples came from the United States, Italy and Spain. From T cells, B-cell-depleted T cells, or PBMCs came the material, which was cDNA or gDNA.

The assay was immunoSEQ multiplex PCR, and TCRdb's table has in-frame clones only and misses some. The table shows roughly 200,000 clones, with 89% occurring only once. The CDR3 contains 14 residues. Germline V lookup: CDR1 MNHEY, CDR2 SVGAGI. The V end was cut by 6 bases, the J end by 11 bases, with 17 bases between. The specimen sequenced was peripheral blood. The chain couples TRBV6-5 to TRBJ1-6; D remains unclear. The TCR sequence derives from a man aged 40-55 years with acute or convalescent COVID-19. The CDR3 loop is CASSRGLAEPPLHF. In nucleotides, the CDR3 is TGTGCCAGCAGCCGCGGACTGGCTGAGCCACCCCTCCACTTT.